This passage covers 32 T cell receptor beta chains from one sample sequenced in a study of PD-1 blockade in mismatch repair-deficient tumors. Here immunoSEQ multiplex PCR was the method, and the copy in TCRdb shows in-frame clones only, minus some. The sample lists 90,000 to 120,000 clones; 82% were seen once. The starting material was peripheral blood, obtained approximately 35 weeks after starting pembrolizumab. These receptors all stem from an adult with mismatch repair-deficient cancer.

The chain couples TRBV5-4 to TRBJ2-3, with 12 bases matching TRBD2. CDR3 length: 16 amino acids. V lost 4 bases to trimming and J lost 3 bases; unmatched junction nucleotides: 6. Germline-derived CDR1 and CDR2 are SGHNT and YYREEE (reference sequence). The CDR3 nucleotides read TGTGCCAGCAGCCTACTAGCGGGAGGTGTAACAGATACGCAGTATTTT. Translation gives CASSLLAGGVTDTQYF.

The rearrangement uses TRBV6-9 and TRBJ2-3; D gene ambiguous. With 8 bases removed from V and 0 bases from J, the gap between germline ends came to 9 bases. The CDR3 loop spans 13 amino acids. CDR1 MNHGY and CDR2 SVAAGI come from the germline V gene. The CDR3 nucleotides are TGTGCCAGCCGAGTTCGGAGCACAGATACGCAGTATTTT. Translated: CASRVRSTDTQYF.

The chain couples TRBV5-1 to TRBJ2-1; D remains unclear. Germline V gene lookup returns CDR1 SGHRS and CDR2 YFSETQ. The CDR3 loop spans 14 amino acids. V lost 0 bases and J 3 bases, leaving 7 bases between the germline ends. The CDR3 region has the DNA TGCGCCAGCAGCTTGGACAGCGTCTACAATGAGCAGTTCTTC. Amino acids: CASSLDSVYNEQFF.

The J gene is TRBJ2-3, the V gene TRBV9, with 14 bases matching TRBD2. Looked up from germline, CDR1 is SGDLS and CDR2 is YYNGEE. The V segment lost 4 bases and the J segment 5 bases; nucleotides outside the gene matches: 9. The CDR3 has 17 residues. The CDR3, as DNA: TGTGCCAGCAGCCCTGGGACTAGCGGGAGCTTGAGAGATACGCAGTATTTT. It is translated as CASSPGTSGSLRDTQYF. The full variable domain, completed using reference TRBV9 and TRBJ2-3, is DSGVTQTPKHLITATGQRVTLRCSPRSGDLSVYWYQQSLDQGLQFLIQYYNGEERAKGNILERFSAQQFPDLHSELNLSSLELGDSALYFCASSPGTSGSLRDTQYFGPGTRLTVL.

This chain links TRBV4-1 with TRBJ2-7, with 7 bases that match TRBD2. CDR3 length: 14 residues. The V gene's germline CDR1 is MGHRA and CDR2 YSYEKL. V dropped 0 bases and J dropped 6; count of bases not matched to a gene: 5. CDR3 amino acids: CASSQDRGGVEQYF. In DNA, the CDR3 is TGCGCCAGCAGCCAAGATCGGGGAGGGGTCGAGCAGTACTTC.

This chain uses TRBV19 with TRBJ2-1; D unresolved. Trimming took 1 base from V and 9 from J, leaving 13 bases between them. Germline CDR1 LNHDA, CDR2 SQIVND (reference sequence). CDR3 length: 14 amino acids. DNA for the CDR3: TGTGCCAGTAGTATAGCCGTTAGTATCACTGAGCAGTTCTTC. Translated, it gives CASSIAVSITEQFF.

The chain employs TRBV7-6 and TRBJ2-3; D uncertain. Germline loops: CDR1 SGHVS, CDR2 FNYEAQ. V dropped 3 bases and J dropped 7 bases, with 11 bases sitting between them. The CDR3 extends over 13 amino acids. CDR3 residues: CASSFSKQNTQYF. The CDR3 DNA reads TGTGCCAGCAGCTTCTCCAAGCAGAATACGCAGTATTTT.

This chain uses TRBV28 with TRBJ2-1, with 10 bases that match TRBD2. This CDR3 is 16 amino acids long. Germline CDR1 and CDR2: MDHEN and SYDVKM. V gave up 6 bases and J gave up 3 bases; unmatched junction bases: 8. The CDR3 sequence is CASSSSTSGNYNEQFF. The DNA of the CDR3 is TGTGCCAGCAGCTCTTCCACTAGCGGGAACTACAATGAGCAGTTCTTC.

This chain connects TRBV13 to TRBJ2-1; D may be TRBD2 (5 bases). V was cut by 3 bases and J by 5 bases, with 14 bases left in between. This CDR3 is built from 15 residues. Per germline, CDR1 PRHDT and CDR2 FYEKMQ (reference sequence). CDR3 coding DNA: TGTGCCAGCAGCTTGGGTAGCGCACCACACAATGAGCAGTTCTTC. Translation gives CASSLGSAPHNEQFF.

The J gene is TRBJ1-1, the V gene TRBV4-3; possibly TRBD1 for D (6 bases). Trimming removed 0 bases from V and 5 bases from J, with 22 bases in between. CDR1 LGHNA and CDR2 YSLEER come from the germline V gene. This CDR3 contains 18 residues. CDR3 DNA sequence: TGCGCCAGCAGCCAAGATCGGGCAGGGGCCCGCGTTAGTACTGAAGCTTTCTTT. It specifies CASSQDRAGARVSTEAFF.

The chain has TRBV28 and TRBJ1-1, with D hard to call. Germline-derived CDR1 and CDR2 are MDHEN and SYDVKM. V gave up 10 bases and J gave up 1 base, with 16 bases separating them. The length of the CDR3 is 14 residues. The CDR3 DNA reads TGTGCCACCGCCTCCCCCATGTCGAACACTGAAGCTTTCTTT. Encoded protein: CATASPMSNTEAFF.

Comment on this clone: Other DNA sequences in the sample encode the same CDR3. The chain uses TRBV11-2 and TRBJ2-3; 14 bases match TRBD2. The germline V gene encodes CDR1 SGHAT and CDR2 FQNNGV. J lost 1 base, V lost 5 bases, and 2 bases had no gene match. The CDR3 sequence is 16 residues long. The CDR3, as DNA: TGTGCCAGCAGCCCGGGACTAGCGGGAGGCACAGATACGCAGTATTTT. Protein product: CASSPGLAGGTDTQYF.

CDR3 sequence reads: CATSRGGTGSTDTQYF. CDR3 in DNA: TGTGCCACCAGCAGAGGAGGGACTGGCAGCACAGATACGCAGTATTTT. V is TRBV15 and J is TRBJ2-3; D is perhaps TRBD2 (6 bases). The CDR3 is 16 residues long. V was trimmed by 1 base and J by 0 bases, leaving 11 bases between them. Germline values: CDR1 LNHNV, CDR2 YYDKDF (reference sequence).

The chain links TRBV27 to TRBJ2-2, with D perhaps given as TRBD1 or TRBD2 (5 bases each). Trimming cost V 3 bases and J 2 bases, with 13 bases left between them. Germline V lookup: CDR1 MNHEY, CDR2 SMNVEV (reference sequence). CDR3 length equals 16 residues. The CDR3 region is CASSLGEGRNTGELFF. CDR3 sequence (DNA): TGTGCCAGCAGTTTGGGAGAGGGGCGCAACACCGGGGAGCTGTTTTTT.

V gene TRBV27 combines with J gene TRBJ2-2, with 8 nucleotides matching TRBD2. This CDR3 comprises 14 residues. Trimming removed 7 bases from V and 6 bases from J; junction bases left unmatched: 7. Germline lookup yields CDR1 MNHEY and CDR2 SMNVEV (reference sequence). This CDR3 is CASTSGSFSGELFF. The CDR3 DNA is TGTGCCAGCACAAGCGGGAGTTTCTCCGGGGAGCTGTTTTTT.

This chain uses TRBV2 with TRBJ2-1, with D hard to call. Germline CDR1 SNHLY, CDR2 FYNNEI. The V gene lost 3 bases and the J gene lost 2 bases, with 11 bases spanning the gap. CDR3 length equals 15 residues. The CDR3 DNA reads TGTGCCAGCAGTGAGCTCGGTTCGGCCTACAATGAGCAGTTCTTC. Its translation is CASSELGSAYNEQFF.

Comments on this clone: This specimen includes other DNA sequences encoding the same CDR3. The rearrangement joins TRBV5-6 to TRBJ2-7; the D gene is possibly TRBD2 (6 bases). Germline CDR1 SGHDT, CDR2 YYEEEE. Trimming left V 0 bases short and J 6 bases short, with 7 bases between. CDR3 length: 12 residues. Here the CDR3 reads CASSLEGGEQYF. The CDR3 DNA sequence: TGTGCCAGCAGCTTGGAGGGAGGCGAGCAGTACTTC.

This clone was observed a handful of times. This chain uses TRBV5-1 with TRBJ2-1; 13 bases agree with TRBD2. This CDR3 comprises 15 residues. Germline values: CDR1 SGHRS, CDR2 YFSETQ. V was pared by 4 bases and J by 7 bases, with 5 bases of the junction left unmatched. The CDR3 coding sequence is TGCGCCAGCAGCAGGACTAGCGGGAGTCAGAATGAGCAGTTCTTC. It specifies CASSRTSGSQNEQFF.

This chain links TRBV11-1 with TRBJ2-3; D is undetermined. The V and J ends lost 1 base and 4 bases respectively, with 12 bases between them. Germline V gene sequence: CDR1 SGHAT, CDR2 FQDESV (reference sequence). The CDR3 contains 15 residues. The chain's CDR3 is CASSLGGQGADTQYF. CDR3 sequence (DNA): TGTGCCAGCAGCTTAGGGGGTCAAGGAGCAGATACGCAGTATTTT. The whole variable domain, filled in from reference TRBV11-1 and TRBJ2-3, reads EAEVAQSPRYKITEKSQAVAFWCDPISGHATLYWYRQILGQGPELLVQFQDESVVDDSQLPKDRFSAERLKGVDSTLKIQPAELGDSAMYLCASSLGGQGADTQYFGPGTRLTVL.

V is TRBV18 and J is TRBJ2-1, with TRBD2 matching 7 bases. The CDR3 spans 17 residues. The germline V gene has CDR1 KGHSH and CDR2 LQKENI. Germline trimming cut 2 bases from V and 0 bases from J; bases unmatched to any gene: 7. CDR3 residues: CASSPFGGGDSYNEQFF. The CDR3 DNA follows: TGTGCCAGCTCACCATTCGGCGGGGGAGACTCCTACAATGAGCAGTTCTTC.

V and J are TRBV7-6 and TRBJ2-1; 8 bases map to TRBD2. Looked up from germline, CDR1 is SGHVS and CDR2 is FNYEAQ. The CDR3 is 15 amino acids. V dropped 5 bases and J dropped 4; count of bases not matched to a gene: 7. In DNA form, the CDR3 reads TGTGCCAGCAGCGGCAGCGGGAGAACGTACAATGAGCAGTTCTTC. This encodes CASSGSGRTYNEQFF.

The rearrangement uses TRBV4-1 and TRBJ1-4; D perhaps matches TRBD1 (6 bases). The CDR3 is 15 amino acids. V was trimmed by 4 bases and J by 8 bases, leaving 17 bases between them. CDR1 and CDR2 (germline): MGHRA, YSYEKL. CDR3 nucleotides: TGCGCCAGCAGCCTCTCCCCAGGGGCGGAGGAAAAACTGTTTTTT. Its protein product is CASSLSPGAEEKLFF.

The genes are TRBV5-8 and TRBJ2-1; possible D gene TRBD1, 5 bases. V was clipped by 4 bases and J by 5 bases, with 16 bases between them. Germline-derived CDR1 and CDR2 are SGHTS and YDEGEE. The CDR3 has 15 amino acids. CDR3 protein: CASSAGRPRDNEQFF. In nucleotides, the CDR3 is TGTGCCAGCAGCGCCGGACGCCCCAGGGACAATGAGCAGTTCTTC.

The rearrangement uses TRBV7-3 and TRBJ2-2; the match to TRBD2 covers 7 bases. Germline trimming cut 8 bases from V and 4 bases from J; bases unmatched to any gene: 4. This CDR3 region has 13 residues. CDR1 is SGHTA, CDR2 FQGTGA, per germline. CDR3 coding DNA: TGTGCCAGCGGGCGGGAGCGCACCGGGGAGCTGTTTTTT. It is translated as CASGRERTGELFF.

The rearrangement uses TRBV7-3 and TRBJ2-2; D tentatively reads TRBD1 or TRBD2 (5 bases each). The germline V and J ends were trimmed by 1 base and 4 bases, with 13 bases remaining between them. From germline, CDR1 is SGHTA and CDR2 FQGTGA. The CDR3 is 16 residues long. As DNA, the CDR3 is TGTGCCAGCAGCTTAAATGGGGGAAGAAGCACCGGGGAGCTGTTTTTT. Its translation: CASSLNGGRSTGELFF.

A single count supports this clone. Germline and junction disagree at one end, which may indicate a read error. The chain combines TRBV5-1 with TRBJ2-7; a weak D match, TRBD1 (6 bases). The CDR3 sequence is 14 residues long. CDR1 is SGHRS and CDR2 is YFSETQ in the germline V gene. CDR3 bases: TGTGCCAGCAGCTTGGGGGCACTACACTACGAGCAGTACTTC. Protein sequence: CASSLGALHYEQYF. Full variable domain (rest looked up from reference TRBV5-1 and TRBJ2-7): KAGVTQTPRYLIKTRGQQVTLSCSPISGHRSVSWYQQTPGQGLQFLFEYFSETQRNKGNFPGRFSGRQFSNSRSEMNVSTLELGDSALYLCASSLGALHYEQYFGPGTRLTVT.

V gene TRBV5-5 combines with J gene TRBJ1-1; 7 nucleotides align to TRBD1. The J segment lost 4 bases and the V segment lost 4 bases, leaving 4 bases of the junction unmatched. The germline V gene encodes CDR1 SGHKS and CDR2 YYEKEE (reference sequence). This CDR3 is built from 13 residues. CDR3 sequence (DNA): TGTGCCAGCAGCAAAACAGGGGCCACTGAAGCTTTCTTT. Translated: CASSKTGATEAFF.

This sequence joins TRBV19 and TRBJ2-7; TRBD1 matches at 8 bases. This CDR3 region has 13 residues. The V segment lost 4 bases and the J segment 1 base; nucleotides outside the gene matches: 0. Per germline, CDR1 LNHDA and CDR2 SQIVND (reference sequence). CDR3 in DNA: TGTGCCAGTAGTAGACAGGGGTCCTACGAGCAGTACTTC. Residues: CASSRQGSYEQYF.

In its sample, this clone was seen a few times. The CDR3 bases are TGTGCCAGCAGTTTAAGGCGGGAGGGCCACGACGAGCAGTACTTC. It is translated as CASSLRREGHDEQYF. This rearrangement joins TRBV28 to TRBJ2-7; 9 bases map to TRBD2. After removal of 2 bases from V and 5 bases from J, the junction contained 7 bases not matched to a gene. The CDR3 spans 15 residues. From germline, CDR1 is MDHEN and CDR2 SYDVKM.

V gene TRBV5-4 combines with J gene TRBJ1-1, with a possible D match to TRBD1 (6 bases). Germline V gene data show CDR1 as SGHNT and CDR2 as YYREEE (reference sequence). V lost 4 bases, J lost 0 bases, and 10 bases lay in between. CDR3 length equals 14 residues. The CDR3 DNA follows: TGTGCCAGCAGCATGGAGGGGGTGAACACTGAAGCTTTCTTT. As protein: CASSMEGVNTEAFF.

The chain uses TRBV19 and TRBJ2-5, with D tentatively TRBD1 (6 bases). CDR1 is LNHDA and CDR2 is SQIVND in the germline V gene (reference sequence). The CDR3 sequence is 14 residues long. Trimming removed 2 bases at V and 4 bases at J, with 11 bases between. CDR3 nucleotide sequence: TGTGCCAGTAGTATAAGGGGGTTTGGAGAGACCCAGTACTTC. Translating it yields CASSIRGFGETQYF.

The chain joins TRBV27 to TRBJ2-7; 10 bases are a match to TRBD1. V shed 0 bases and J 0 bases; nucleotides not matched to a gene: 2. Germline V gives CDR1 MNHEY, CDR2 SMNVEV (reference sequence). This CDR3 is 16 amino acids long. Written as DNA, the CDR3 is TGTGCCAGCAGTTTATCTGGGACAGGGGTCTCCTACGAGCAGTACTTC. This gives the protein CASSLSGTGVSYEQYF.